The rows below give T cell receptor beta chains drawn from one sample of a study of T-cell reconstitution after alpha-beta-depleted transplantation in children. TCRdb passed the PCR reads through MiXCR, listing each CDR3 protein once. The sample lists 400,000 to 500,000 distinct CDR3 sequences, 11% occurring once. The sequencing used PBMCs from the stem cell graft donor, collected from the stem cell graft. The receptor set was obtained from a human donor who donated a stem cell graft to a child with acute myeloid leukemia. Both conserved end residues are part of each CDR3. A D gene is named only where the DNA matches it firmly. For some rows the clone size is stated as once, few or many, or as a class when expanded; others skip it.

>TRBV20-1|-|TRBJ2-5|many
CSAKQGPGETQYF
TGCAGTGCTAAACAGGGTCCGGGAGAGACCCAGTACTTC
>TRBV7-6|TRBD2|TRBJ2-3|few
CASSLVSGSALSTDTQYF
TGTGCCAGCAGCTTAGTTAGCGGGAGCGCGCTGAGCACAGATACGCAGTATTTT
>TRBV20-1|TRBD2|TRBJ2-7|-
CCARDPRSGSSYEQYF
TGCTGTGCTAGAGATCCCCGGAGCGGGAGCTCCTACGAGCAGTACTTC
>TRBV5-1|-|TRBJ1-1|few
CASSIGQNTEAFF
TGCGCCAGCAGCATAGGACAGAACACTGAAGCTTTCTTT
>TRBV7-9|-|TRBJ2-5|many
CASSLGQKGLLETQYF
TGTGCCAGCAGCTTAGGACAGAAGGGACTGCTAGAGACCCAGTACTTC
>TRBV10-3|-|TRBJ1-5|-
CAISPVGSPQHF
TGTGCCATCAGTCCGGTCGGTTCGCCCCAGCATTTT
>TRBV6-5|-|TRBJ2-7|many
CASSNLYEQYF
TGTGCCAGCAGTAACCTGTACGAGCAGTACTTC
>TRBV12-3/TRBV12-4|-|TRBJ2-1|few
CAIAKWGADNEQFF
TGTGCCATCGCGAAGTGGGGGGCAGACAATGAGCAGTTCTTC
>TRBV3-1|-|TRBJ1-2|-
CASSLNTGTLNYGYTF
TGTGCCAGCAGCCTTAATACCGGGACACTCAACTATGGCTACACCTTC
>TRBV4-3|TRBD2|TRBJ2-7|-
CASSHSSGRSCEQYF
TGCGCCAGCAGCCATTCTAGCGGGAGGTCCTGCGAGCAGTACTTC
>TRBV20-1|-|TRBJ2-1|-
CKVDDYNEQFF
TGCAAAGTGGACGACTACAATGAGCAGTTCTTC
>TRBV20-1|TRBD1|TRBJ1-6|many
CSAWGQGDNSPLHF
TGCAGTGCCTGGGGACAGGGCGATAATTCACCCCTCCACTTT
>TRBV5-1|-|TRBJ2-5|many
CASSLGTEETQYF
TGTGCCAGCAGCTTAGGAACAGAAGAGACCCAGTACTTC
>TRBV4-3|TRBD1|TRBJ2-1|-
CASSPRGLKGEQFF
TGCGCCAGCAGCCCCAGGGGGCTAAAGGGTGAGCAGTTCTTC
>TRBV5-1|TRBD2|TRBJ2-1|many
CASSMGLARNNEQFF
TGCGCCAGCAGCATGGGACTAGCGAGAAACAATGAGCAGTTCTTC
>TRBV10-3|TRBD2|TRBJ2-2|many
CAISRGRNTGELFF
TGTGCCATCTCGCGGGGGAGAAACACCGGGGAGCTGTTTTTT
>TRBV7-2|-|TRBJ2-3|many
CASSLGPSDTQYF
TGTGCCAGCAGCTTAGGTCCCTCAGATACGCAGTATTTT
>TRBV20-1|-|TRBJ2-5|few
CSALGVDQETQYF
TGCAGTGCTCTGGGGGTGGATCAAGAGACCCAGTACTTC
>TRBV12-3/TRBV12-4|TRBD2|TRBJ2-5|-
CASRRGSGETQYF
TGTGCCAGCAGGCGCGGGAGCGGTGAGACCCAGTACTTC
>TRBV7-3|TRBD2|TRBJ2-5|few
CASSRTSGKETQYF
TGTGCCAGCAGCCGGACTAGCGGGAAAGAGACTCAGTACTTC
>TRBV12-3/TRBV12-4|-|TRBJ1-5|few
CASSPRQNSNQPQHF
TGTGCCAGCAGTCCACGACAGAATAGCAATCAGCCCCAGCATTTT
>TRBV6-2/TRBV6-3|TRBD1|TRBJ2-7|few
CASSGQGTYEQYF
TGTGCCAGCTCGGGACAGGGGACCTACGAGCAGTACTTC